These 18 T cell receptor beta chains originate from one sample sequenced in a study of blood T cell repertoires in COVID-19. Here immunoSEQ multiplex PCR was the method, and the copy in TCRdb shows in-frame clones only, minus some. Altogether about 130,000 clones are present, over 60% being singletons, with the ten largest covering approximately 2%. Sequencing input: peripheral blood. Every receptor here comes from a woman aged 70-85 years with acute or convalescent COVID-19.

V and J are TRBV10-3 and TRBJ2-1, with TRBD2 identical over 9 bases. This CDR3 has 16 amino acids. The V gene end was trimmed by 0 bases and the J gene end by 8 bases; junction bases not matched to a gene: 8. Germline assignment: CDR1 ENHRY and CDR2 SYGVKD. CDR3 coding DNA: TGTGCCATCAGTGAGTCGGGGCGGGAGGGCCTGGATGAGCAGTTCTTC. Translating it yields CAISESGREGLDEQFF.

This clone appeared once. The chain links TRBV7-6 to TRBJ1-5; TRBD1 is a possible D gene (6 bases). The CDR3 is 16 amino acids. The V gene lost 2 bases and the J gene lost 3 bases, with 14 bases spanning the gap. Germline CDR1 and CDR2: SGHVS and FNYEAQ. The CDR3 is CASSLRPGHSNQPQHF. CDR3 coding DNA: TGTGCCAGCAGCTTAAGACCGGGACACTCCAATCAGCCCCAGCATTTT.

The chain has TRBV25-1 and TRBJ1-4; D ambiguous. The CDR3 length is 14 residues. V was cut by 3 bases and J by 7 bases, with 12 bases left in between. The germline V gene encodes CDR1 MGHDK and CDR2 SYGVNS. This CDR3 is CASSDERGIEKLFF. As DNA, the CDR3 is TGTGCCAGCAGTGACGAACGAGGGATTGAAAAACTGTTTTTT.

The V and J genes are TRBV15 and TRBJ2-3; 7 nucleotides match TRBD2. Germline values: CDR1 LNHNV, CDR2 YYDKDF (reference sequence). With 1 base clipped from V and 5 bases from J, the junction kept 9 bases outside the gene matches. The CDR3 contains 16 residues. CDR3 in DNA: TGTGCCACCAGCAGAGGGGGGGAGGGCCGAGGAGATACGCAGTATTTT. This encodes CATSRGGEGRGDTQYF.

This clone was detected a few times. CDR3 region: CASSPYSGKLFF. CDR3 sequence (DNA): TGTGCCAGCAGCCCGTACTCCGGAAAACTGTTTTTT. The chain combines TRBV7-8 with TRBJ1-4; D ambiguous. The CDR3 contains 12 residues. The V end lost 5 bases, the J end lost 10 bases, and 11 bases lay between the germline ends. Per germline, CDR1 SGHVS and CDR2 FQNEAQ.

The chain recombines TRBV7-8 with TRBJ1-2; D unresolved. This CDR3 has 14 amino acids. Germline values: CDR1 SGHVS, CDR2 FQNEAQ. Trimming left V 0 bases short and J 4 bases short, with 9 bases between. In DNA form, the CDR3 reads TGTGCCAGCAGCTTAGCGTTCAGATCCTATGGCTACACCTTC. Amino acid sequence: CASSLAFRSYGYTF.

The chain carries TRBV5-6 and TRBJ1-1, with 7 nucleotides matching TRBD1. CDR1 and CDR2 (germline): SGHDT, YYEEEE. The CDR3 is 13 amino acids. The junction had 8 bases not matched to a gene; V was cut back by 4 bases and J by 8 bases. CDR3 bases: TGTGCCAGCAGCCTTGGGACAGCCAGAGAAGCTTTCTTT. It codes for CASSLGTAREAFF.

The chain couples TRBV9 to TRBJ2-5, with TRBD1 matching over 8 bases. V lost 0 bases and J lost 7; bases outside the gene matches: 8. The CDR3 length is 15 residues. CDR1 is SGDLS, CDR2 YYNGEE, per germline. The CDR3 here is CASSVATGAFGTQYF. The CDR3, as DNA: TGTGCCAGCAGCGTAGCGACAGGGGCGTTTGGGACCCAGTACTTC.

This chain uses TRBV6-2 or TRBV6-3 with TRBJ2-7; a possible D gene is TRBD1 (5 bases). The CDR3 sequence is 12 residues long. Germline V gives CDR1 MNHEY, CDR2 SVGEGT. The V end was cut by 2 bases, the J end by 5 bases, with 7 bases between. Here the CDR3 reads CASSYQGHEQYF. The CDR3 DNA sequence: TGTGCCAGCAGTTACCAGGGTCACGAGCAGTACTTC.

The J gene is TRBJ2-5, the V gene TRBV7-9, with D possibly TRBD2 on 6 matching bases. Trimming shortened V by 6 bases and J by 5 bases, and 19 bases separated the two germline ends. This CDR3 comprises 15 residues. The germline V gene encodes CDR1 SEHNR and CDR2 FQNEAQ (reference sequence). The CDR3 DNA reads TGTGCCAGCAGTCCCGGCCCGGGGAGGAGGGAGACCCAGTACTTC. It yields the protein CASSPGPGRRETQYF.

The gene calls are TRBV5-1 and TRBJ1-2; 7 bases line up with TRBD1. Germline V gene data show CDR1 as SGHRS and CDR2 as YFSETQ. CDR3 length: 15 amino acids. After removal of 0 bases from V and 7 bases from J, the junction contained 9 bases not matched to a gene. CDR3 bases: TGCGCCAGCAGCTTGGGAATCGACAGGGAAGGTGGCTACACCTTC. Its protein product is CASSLGIDREGGYTF.

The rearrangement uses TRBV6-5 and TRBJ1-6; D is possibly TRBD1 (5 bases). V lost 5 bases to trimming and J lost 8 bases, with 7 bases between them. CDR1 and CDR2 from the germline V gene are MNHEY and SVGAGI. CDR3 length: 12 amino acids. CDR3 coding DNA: TGTGCCAGCAGTCAGACAGATTCACCCCTCCACTTT. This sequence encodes CASSQTDSPLHF.

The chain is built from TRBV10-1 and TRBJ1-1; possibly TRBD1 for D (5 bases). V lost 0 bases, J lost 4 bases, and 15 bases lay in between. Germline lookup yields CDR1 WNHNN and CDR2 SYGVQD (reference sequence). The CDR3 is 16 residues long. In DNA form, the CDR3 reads TGCGCCAGCAGTGAGTCGGTGGGTCAGGGCCGCACTGAAGCTTTCTTT. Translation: CASSESVGQGRTEAFF.

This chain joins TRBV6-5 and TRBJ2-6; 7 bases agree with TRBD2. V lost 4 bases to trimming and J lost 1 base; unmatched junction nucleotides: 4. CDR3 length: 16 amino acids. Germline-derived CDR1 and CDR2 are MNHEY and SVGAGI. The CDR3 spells CASSLGGGSGANVLTF. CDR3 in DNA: TGTGCCAGCAGTTTGGGGGGAGGGTCTGGGGCCAACGTCCTGACTTTC.

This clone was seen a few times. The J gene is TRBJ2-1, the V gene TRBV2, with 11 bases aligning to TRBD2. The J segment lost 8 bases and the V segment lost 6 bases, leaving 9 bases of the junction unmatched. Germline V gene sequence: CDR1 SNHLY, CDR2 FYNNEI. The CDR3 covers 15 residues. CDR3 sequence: CASRASGGSGDEQFF. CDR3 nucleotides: TGTGCCAGCAGGGCTAGCGGGGGGTCAGGGGATGAGCAGTTCTTC. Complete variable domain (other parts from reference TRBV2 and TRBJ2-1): EPEVTQTPSHQVTQMGQEVILRCVPISNHLYFYWYRQILGQKVEFLVSFYNNEISEKSEIFDDQFSVERPDGSNFTLKIRSTKLEDSAMYFCASRASGGSGDEQFFGPGTRLTVL.

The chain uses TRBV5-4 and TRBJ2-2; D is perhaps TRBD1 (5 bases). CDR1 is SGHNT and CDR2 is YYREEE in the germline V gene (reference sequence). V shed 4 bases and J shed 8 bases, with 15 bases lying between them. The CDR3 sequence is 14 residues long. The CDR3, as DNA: TGTGCCAGCAGCCTAGGGGCCCAATCAGGGGAGCTGTTTTTT. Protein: CASSLGAQSGELFF.

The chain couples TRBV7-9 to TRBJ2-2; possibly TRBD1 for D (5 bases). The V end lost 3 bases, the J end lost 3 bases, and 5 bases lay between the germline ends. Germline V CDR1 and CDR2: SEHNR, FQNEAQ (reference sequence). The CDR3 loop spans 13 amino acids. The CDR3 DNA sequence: TGTGCCAGCAGCTTGGGGCACACCGGGGAGCTGTTTTTT. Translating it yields CASSLGHTGELFF.

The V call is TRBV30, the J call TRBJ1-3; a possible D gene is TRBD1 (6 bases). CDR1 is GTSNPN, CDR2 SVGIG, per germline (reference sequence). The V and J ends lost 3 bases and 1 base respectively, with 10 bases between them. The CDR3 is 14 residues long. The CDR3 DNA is TGTGCCTGGAGCCCGGGGACATCTGGAAACACCATATATTTT. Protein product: CAWSPGTSGNTIYF.